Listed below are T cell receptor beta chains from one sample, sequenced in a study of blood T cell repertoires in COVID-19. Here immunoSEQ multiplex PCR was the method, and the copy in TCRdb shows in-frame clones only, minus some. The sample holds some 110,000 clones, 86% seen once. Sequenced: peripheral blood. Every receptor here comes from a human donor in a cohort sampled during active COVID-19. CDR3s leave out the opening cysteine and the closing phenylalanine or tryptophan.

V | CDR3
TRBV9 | ASSGDSNNDGKTCVYNSPLH
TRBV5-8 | ASSFPGGYSPLH
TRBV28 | ASSFKGLASSTDTQY
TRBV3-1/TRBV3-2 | ASSQLAGGGEQY
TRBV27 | ASRLGASGANVLT
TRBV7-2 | ASSYLGTGAYNEQF
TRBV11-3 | ASSLRGAGGKDTQY
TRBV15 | ATSPPRGGGYEQY
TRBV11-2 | ASSSTGPYGYT
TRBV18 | ASSRQDNQPQH
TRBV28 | ASRRQGASPGSG
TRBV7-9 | ASSLRDRSPIHGYT
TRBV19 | ASSISFMTGGSEAF
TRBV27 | ASSYLEGDTQY
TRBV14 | ASSQEPGSALGNTIY
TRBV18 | ASSPGQGVGGYT
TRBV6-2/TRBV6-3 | ASSYHPRNTEAF
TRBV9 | ASSVAVTGTPYTGELF
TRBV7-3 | ASSRDDRGHNEQF
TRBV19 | ASSGNRQGRTEAF
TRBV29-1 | SVTDAEQY
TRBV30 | AWSVLGNTEAF
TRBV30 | AWSVGGRLLNQPQH
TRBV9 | ASARLAGYNEQF
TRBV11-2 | ASSLGGGSGNEQF
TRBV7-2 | ASSLRGGASSYEQY
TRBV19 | ASSLGTGVSGANVLT
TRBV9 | ASSPGGTYEQY
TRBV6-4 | ASGTGRNTEAF
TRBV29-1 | SVASGVSYEQY
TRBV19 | ASTYLGQGAVETQY
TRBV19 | ASSPRGSGAGVLNEQF
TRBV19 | ASSLRDRPNSGNTIY
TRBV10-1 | ASSGRDRATDTQY
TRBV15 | ATSRSPGQVVSGANVLT
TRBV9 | ASSVGGRAGGGYT
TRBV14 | ASSQSRGGDTQY
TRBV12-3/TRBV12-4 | ASSLPGQGYAF
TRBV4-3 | ASSQGDGQYGGYT
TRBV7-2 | ASSLLGARNSPLH
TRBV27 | ASSGAGLAGNEQF
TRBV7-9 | ASSLRTGRGYT
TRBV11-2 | ASSFGGIAKNIQY
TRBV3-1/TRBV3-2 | ASSQSGTSGRVDTQY
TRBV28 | ASSLFRDEQF
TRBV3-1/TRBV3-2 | ASSRRQGEYEQY
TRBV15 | ATSSDREEETQY
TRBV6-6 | ASSSDRPYGYT